These 10 T cell receptor beta chains were sequenced from one sample in a study of OX40 agonist ivuxolimab in advanced cancers. The table came from immunoSEQ multiplex PCR; TCRdb's copy has only in-frame clones and leaves some out. The table shows around 70,000 clones, with 75% to 85% occurring only once. The sample in question was CD4+ or CD8+ T cells sorted from blood, obtained in a trial of the OX40 agonist ivuxolimab. These receptors all come from an adult with an advanced solid tumor such as melanoma, head and neck, liver or kidney cancer.

The CDR3 spells CASSLGGQGANTGELFF. The CDR3 DNA follows: TGTGCCAGCAGCTTAGGCGGACAGGGGGCGAACACCGGGGAGCTGTTTTTT. The V gene is TRBV9, the J gene TRBJ2-2; 10 positions agree with TRBD1. Germline-derived CDR1 and CDR2 are SGDLS and YYNGEE. The CDR3 contains 17 residues. With 4 bases clipped from V and 0 bases from J, the junction kept 6 bases outside the gene matches.

The chain joins TRBV7-6 to TRBJ1-3; the D is unclear. In germline, CDR1 is SGHVS, CDR2 FNYEAQ. The CDR3 is 14 residues long. V gave up 5 bases and J gave up 4 bases, with 12 bases separating them. The CDR3, as DNA: TGTGCCAGCAGCCAAGGGAAACAGGGAAACACCATATATTTT. Translation gives CASSQGKQGNTIYF.

The rearrangement joins TRBV10-3 to TRBJ1-6; possible D gene TRBD1, 5 bases. With 6 bases removed from V and 5 bases from J, the gap between germline ends came to 8 bases. Germline values: CDR1 ENHRY, CDR2 SYGVKD. CDR3 length: 13 amino acids. The CDR3 DNA follows: TGTGCCATCAGCAGGGTCGATAATTCACCCCTCCACTTT. Encoded protein: CAISRVDNSPLHF.

The CDR3 DNA is TGTGCCAGCAGCTTCGTCAGACAAGAGACCCAGTACTTC. Its protein product is CASSFVRQETQYF. This chain links TRBV11-2 with TRBJ2-5; the D is unclear. V was pared by 3 bases and J by 2 bases, with 7 bases between. The germline V gene has CDR1 SGHAT and CDR2 FQNNGV. The CDR3 length is 13 residues.

This clone was picked up one time. V is TRBV2 and J is TRBJ2-2; TRBD1 or TRBD2 may be the D gene (5 bases each). This CDR3 has 14 residues. V lost 7 bases to trimming and J lost 0 bases, with 9 bases between them. Looked up from germline, CDR1 is SNHLY and CDR2 is FYNNEI. This CDR3 is CASNWGTNTGELFF. DNA of the CDR3: TGTGCCAGCAATTGGGGGACGAACACCGGGGAGCTGTTTTTT.

The chain links TRBV18 to TRBJ1-2; 7 bases map to TRBD1. The CDR3 is 16 amino acids. Germline V CDR1 and CDR2: KGHSH, LQKENI. Unmatched junction bases numbered 9, after V lost 3 bases and J lost 2 bases. The CDR3 nucleotides read TGTGCCAGCTCACCTTCCGGGACAGCGGCGAACTATGGCTACACCTTC. Protein sequence: CASSPSGTAANYGYTF.

This clone was seen just once. The gene calls are TRBV6-5 and TRBJ1-1, with D unresolved. V gave up 6 bases and J gave up 3 bases, with 14 bases separating them. CDR3 length: 14 residues. Germline CDR1 MNHEY, CDR2 SVGAGI. The CDR3 DNA reads as TGTGCCAGCAGGCGTGCCCGGGGTTACACTGAAGCTTTCTTT. The encoded protein is CASRRARGYTEAFF.

This clone has just one count. The chain links TRBV7-2 to TRBJ2-5; possibly TRBD2 for D (6 bases). Trimming pared 4 bases from V and 4 bases from J, leaving 16 bases between. Germline CDR1 and CDR2: SGHTA and FQGNSA. The CDR3 runs to 15 residues. The CDR3 reads CASSSRWVEGETQYF. CDR3 DNA sequence: TGTGCCAGCAGCTCGAGGTGGGTGGAGGGAGAGACCCAGTACTTC. The whole variable domain, remainder taken from reference TRBV7-2 and TRBJ2-5, is GAGVSQSPSNKVTEKGKDVELRCDPISGHTALYWYRQSLGQGLEFLIYFQGNSAPDKSGLPSDRFSAERTGGSVSTLTIQRTQQEDSAVYLCASSSRWVEGETQYFGPGTRLLVL.

V and J are TRBV2 and TRBJ2-2; tentatively, D is TRBD2 (7 bases). Germline loops: CDR1 SNHLY, CDR2 FYNNEI. The V end was cut by 3 bases, the J end by 4 bases, with 15 bases between. This CDR3 is built from 16 residues. CDR3 coding DNA: TGTGCCAGCAGTGACTTGCGGGGGCTGAGCACCGGGGAGCTGTTTTTT. This sequence encodes CASSDLRGLSTGELFF.

The chain joins TRBV7-6 to TRBJ2-7; 9 bases fit TRBD1. The CDR3 has 15 amino acids. After removal of 4 bases from V and 1 base from J, the junction contained 5 bases not matched to a gene. Germline CDR1 and CDR2: SGHVS and FNYEAQ. The CDR3 nucleotides are TGTGCCAGCAGCTCCTGGACAGGGGAGTCCTACGAGCAGTACTTC. Its translation is CASSSWTGESYEQYF.